The rows below give T cell receptor beta chains drawn from one sample of a study of breast tumors, draining lymph nodes, adjacent tissues. TCRdb called the multiplex PCR reads again in MiXCR, with one record for every CDR3 protein. This table holds approximately 230,000 distinct CDR3 sequences, 34% found once. The sample consisted of axillary lymph node tissue. The receptors shown here come from a female donor with breast cancer. Some clones in this sample may be carry-over from other donors' samples. Both conserved end residues are part of each CDR3. Each record gives: V gene, J gene, CDR3 protein.

v_call: TRBV7-8
j_call: TRBJ2-1
cdr3_aa: CASSLQELSYNEQFF

v_call: TRBV5-4
j_call: TRBJ1-6
cdr3_aa: CASSLERSSPLHF

v_call: TRBV12-5
j_call: TRBJ2-7
cdr3_aa: CASGLVFGDTNYEQYF

v_call: TRBV7-6
j_call: TRBJ2-5
cdr3_aa: CASSLAQGAQYF

v_call: TRBV3-1
j_call: TRBJ1-4
cdr3_aa: CASSQDEKLFF

v_call: TRBV7-3
j_call: TRBJ2-5
cdr3_aa: CASSLGTAETQYF

v_call: TRBV6-5
j_call: TRBJ2-1
cdr3_aa: CARRLAGTDEQFF

v_call: TRBV2
j_call: TRBJ2-5
cdr3_aa: CASSERGLGQRTQYF

v_call: TRBV9
j_call: TRBJ2-7
cdr3_aa: CASSRSGAHGNYEQYF

v_call: TRBV7-9
j_call: TRBJ2-2
cdr3_aa: CASSPFRAGSGELFF